This T cell receptor (beta chain) was retrieved from a study of T cell repertoires in cytomegalovirus infection (dated by TCRdb to between 2018 and 2021). Concerning the study at large: Recently identified HLA-C-restricted CMV epitopes, whose presentation resists viral immunomodulation, were targeted by peptide stimulations together with well-studied HLA-B-restricted epitopes. Donor HLA type was relevant to the analysis, because carriage of CMV infection together with the matching HLA type was indicated by public TCR beta signatures. Broader findings and caveats from the paper: In both this cohort and an independent cohort of 350 or so donors, the cumulative frequency of public TCR beta family members distinguished carriers of CMV infection plus the relevant HLA type. The ex vivo response was dominated by HLA-C-restricted CMV-specific TCR beta clonotypes, and the single most frequent clonotype in two of eight donors was supplied by these HLA-C-restricted clonotypes.

TCRdb lists the instrument as Illumina HiSeq 1500. TCRdb's own reprocessing of the public reads used fastp at Q25 and MiXCR and kept productive beta chains. Each entry is one CDR3 protein sequence, shown with its most common DNA and genes. Counted in this sample were a few hundred thousand distinct CDR3 sequences; less than 25% of them appeared once. The top ten hold approximately 19% of the sample. Unmatched junction bases come to 3, with V trimmed by 4 bases and J by 4 bases. Looking up the germline V gene yields CDR1 SGHVS and CDR2 FQNEAQ. The CDR3 runs 14 amino acids, cysteine and phenylalanine included. Kept here is only the CDR3 DNA, which spans 42 bases and is read in frame from base 1. The treatment or condition label on this specimen signifies: in vitro stimulation with specific CMV peptide epitopes to enrich CMV-specific T cells. This clonotype was counted many times. Its antigen is unknown. Base-call qualities are not available, and no considerably larger clone is one nucleotide away.

Sequencing was performed on cultured PBMCs, taken from culture after CMV antigen stimulation. The TCR comes from a human donor in good health (CMV status not recorded). Some clones in this sample may be carry-over from other donors' samples. The receptor chain draws on TRBV7-8 and TRBJ2-2; TRBD1 matches 7 bases in the middle. CDR3 reads: CASSWDSFTGELFF. Here is the DNA: TGTGCCAGCAGCTGGGACAGCTTCACCGGGGAGCTGTTTTTT.